Each of the 30 T cell receptor beta chains below was sequenced from the same sample in a study of identical twins. MiXCR, run by TCRdb on the 5' RACE reads, gives a single entry per CDR3 protein. The sample has some 600,000 distinct CDR3 sequences; under 8.5% are singletons. The same specimen was also included in a second study, on yellow fever vaccine responses in identical twins.

Sequenced material: PBMCs. The receptors were gathered from a woman younger than 30 in good health.

This clonotype was recorded many times. This rearrangement joins TRBV18 to TRBJ1-5; no firm D call. Trimming removed 3 bases at V and 3 bases at J, with 6 bases between. Germline values: CDR1 KGHSH, CDR2 LQKENI. The CDR3 extends over 13 amino acids. In DNA, the CDR3 is TGTGCCAGCTCACCTGGGTACAATCAGCCCCAGCATTTT. This gives the protein CASSPGYNQPQHF.

The gene calls are TRBV24-1 and TRBJ2-3; 9 bases map to TRBD2. The J segment lost 1 base and the V segment lost 7 bases, leaving 8 bases of the junction unmatched. Germline V gives CDR1 KGHDR, CDR2 SFDVKD. This CDR3 contains 16 residues. The CDR3 DNA reads TGTGCCACCAGCGGGAGCGGGGGGCCCGGCACAGATACGCAGTATTTT. It is translated as CATSGSGGPGTDTQYF.

This clonotype has only a few counts. The chain has TRBV3-1 and TRBJ1-6, with D perhaps TRBD1 (6 bases). The length of the CDR3 is 17 residues. CDR1 and CDR2 from the germline V gene are LGHDT and YNNKEL (reference sequence). V was clipped by 4 bases and J by 6 bases, with 19 bases between them. The DNA of the CDR3 is TGTGCCAGCAGCCCGGGGGCAGGGGCCAGGGGTAATTCACCCCTCCACTTT. This gives the protein CASSPGAGARGNSPLHF.

The chain is built from TRBV28 and TRBJ2-2; 13 bases are a match to TRBD2. CDR1 is MDHEN, CDR2 SYDVKM, per germline. The CDR3 spans 16 residues. The J segment lost 6 bases and the V segment lost 6 bases, leaving 7 bases of the junction unmatched. The CDR3 region is CASSPGLAGTAGELFF. The DNA for the CDR3 is TGTGCCAGCAGCCCGGGACTAGCGGGAACGGCCGGGGAGCTGTTTTTT. Using reference TRBV28 and TRBJ2-2 for the parts outside the CDR3, the full variable domain is DVKVTQSSRYLVKRTGEKVFLECVQDMDHENMFWYRQDPGLGLRLIYFSYDVKMKEKGDIPEGYSVSREKKERFSLILESASTNQTSMYLCASSPGLAGTAGELFFGEGSRLTVL.

This clonotype was found a few times. The chain joins TRBV6-1 to TRBJ2-1; 7 nucleotides align to TRBD1. CDR3 length: 15 amino acids. Germline V lookup: CDR1 MNHNS, CDR2 SASEGT. The J segment lost 2 bases and the V segment lost 5 bases, leaving 6 bases of the junction unmatched. The CDR3 protein is CASSRQGLAYNEQFF. CDR3 sequence (DNA): TGTGCCAGCAGTCGACAGGGCTTAGCCTACAATGAGCAGTTCTTC.

The V and J genes are TRBV18 and TRBJ1-1; 8 nucleotides line up with TRBD1. The CDR3 is 15 amino acids. Germline V gene lookup returns CDR1 KGHSH and CDR2 LQKENI. Trimming removed 4 bases from V and 1 base from J; junction bases left unmatched: 5. The chain's CDR3 is CASSRNRGENTEAFF. The DNA for the CDR3 is TGTGCCAGCTCACGAAACAGGGGGGAGAACACTGAAGCTTTCTTT.

In regard to this clonotype: Relative to the germline gene, one junction end is altered; a read error may explain this. The J gene is TRBJ2-2, the V gene TRBV28; TRBD2 matches at 15 bases. This CDR3 has 18 amino acids. Germline V gives CDR1 MDHEN, CDR2 SYDVKM. Here the CDR3 reads CTSSQGLAGGLGTGELFF. The CDR3 bases are TGTACCAGCAGTCAAGGACTAGCGGGGGGGCTAGGCACCGGGGAGCTGTTTTTT.

The rearrangement joins TRBV5-6 to TRBJ2-1; 8 bases agree with TRBD1. V shed 4 bases, J shed 9 bases, and the junction held 9 bases outside the gene matches. This CDR3 spans 14 amino acids. The germline gives CDR1 SGHDT, CDR2 YYEEEE. The CDR3 DNA follows: TGTGCCAGCAGCCCCGAGGGGGACAGGAGTGAGCAGTTCTTC. Translated: CASSPEGDRSEQFF.

V is TRBV4-1 and J is TRBJ2-1; 13 bases are shared with TRBD2. In germline, CDR1 is MGHRA, CDR2 YSYEKL. The CDR3 contains 17 residues. J gave up 4 bases and V 4 bases, and 7 bases lay outside the gene matches. The DNA for the CDR3 is TGCGCCAGCAGCCGCTCGGGACTAGCGGGGCCATACAATGAGCAGTTCTTC. Translated, it gives CASSRSGLAGPYNEQFF.

This clonotype showed up many times. The chain couples TRBV11-2 to TRBJ2-1; D unresolved. The germline gives CDR1 SGHAT, CDR2 FQNNGV. The germline V and J ends were trimmed by 1 base and 0 bases, with 13 bases remaining between them. The CDR3 contains 17 residues. CDR3 nucleotide sequence: TGTGCCAGCAGCTTAGGTCTGACGGCAAGCTCCTACAATGAGCAGTTCTTC. It is translated as CASSLGLTASSYNEQFF.

V is TRBV29-1 and J is TRBJ2-3, with D possibly being TRBD2 (5 bases). V was pared by 6 bases and J by 2 bases, with 15 bases between. Per the germline V gene, CDR1 is SQVTM and CDR2 is ANQGSEA. The CDR3 contains 14 residues. The CDR3 loop reads CSVPVDYATDTQYF. The CDR3 bases are TGCAGCGTCCCAGTTGACTACGCCACAGATACGCAGTATTTT.

The chain links TRBV6-2 or TRBV6-3 to TRBJ2-1, with D possibly being TRBD1 (6 bases). This CDR3 has 13 amino acids. Germline lookup yields CDR1 MNHEY and CDR2 SVGEGT. V was trimmed by 8 bases and J by 11 bases, leaving 19 bases between them. The CDR3 protein is CASGAPQGMKQFF. Written as DNA, the CDR3 is TGTGCCAGCGGCGCCCCACAGGGAATGAAGCAGTTCTTC.

The chain is built from TRBV5-1 and TRBJ2-7; the match to TRBD2 covers 11 bases. Looked up from germline, CDR1 is SGHRS and CDR2 is YFSETQ. With 0 bases clipped from V and 0 bases from J, the junction kept 5 bases outside the gene matches. This CDR3 comprises 17 residues. CDR3: CASSLARLAGFSYEQYV. CDR3 DNA: TGCGCCAGCAGCTTGGCGCGACTAGCGGGGTTCTCCTACGAGCAGTACGTC.

CDR3 sequence (DNA): TGCAGTGCTAGCCAGCTCCGCCTAGGGGGACTAGCGGAACAAGAGACCCAGTACTTC. Protein sequence: CSASQLRLGGLAEQETQYF. V gene TRBV20-1 combines with J gene TRBJ2-5, with 11 bases aligning to TRBD2. CDR3 length: 19 amino acids. The ends lost 3 bases at V and 2 bases at J; junction bases unmatched: 17. Per the germline V gene, CDR1 is DFQATT and CDR2 is SNEGSKA (reference sequence).

In this sample, this clonotype turned up a few times. This chain uses TRBV18 with TRBJ2-7; TRBD1 aligns across 7 bases. This CDR3 contains 17 residues. Germline CDR1 and CDR2: KGHSH and LQKENI. J gave up 6 bases and V 5 bases, and 19 bases lay outside the gene matches. DNA for the CDR3: TGTGCCAGCTCAGGGAGCTCTACAGGGGCGGCTTTAAGCGAGCAGTACTTC. It specifies CASSGSSTGAALSEQYF. The full variable domain, completed using reference TRBV18 and TRBJ2-7, is NAGVMQNPRHLVRRRGQEARLRCSPMKGHSHVYWYRQLPEEGLKFMVYLQKENIIDESGMPKERFSAEFPKEGPSILRIQQVVRGDSAAYFCASSGSSTGAALSEQYFGPGTRLTVT.

The chain recombines TRBV15 with TRBJ2-5; D gene ambiguous. The CDR3 contains 14 residues. CDR1 and CDR2 from the germline V gene are LNHNV and YYDKDF (reference sequence). V was cut by 0 bases and J by 5 bases, with 10 bases left in between. The CDR3 DNA follows: TGTGCCACCAGCAGAGATATAGGACGGGAGACCCAGTACTTC. This gives the protein CATSRDIGRETQYF.

This clonotype showed up just a few times. This rearrangement joins TRBV3-1 to TRBJ2-5, with TRBD2 matching over 9 bases. CDR1 and CDR2 (germline): LGHDT, YNNKEL (reference sequence). This CDR3 spans 15 amino acids. V shed 2 bases and J 9 bases; nucleotides not matched to a gene: 10. The CDR3 nucleotides are TGTGCCAGCAGCCAACCTAGCGGGGCCTCATGGGCCCAGTACTTC. Its translation is CASSQPSGASWAQYF.

V gene TRBV6-5 combines with J gene TRBJ1-1; D is unclear. Trimming pared 1 base from V and 1 base from J, leaving 4 bases between. The CDR3 is 13 residues long. The germline CDR1 and CDR2 sequences are MNHEY and SVGAGI. CDR3 sequence: CASSYFGNTEAFF. The CDR3 bases are TGTGCCAGCAGTTACTTCGGGAACACTGAAGCTTTCTTT.

This clonotype was detected ten times or more. The V call is TRBV5-1, the J call TRBJ2-7; possibly TRBD1 or TRBD2 for D (5 bases each). The V end lost 0 bases, the J end lost 2 bases, and 9 bases lay between the germline ends. The V gene's germline CDR1 is SGHRS and CDR2 YFSETQ. This CDR3 has 14 residues. CDR3 sequence (DNA): TGCGCCAGCAGCTTGGGGGGGAGCACCTACGAGCAGTACTTC. This codes for CASSLGGSTYEQYF.

This clonotype was observed a few times. This rearrangement joins TRBV20-1 to TRBJ2-7; D is uncertain. The V end lost 5 bases, the J end lost 3 bases, and 5 bases lay between the germline ends. The CDR3 covers 10 residues. Germline V gives CDR1 DFQATT, CDR2 SNEGSKA (reference sequence). The chain's CDR3 is CSAGDYEQYV. DNA for the CDR3: TGCAGTGCTGGCGACTACGAGCAGTACGTC.

This clonotype was observed a handful of times. This rearrangement joins TRBV3-1 to TRBJ1-1; TRBD1 might be the D (5 bases). Germline assignment: CDR1 LGHDT and CDR2 YNNKEL (reference sequence). The CDR3 has 14 amino acids. Between the trimmed V and J ends, which lost 6 bases and 3 bases, there was a span of 14 bases. The CDR3 DNA follows: TGTGCCAGCAGACCCGGAGGGGCCCACACTGAAGCTTTCTTT. Translation: CASRPGGAHTEAFF.

The gene calls are TRBV9 and TRBJ1-2; 8 bases align to TRBD1. The CDR3 covers 14 residues. J lost 1 base, V lost 7 bases, and 6 bases had no gene match. Germline CDR1 reads SGDLS; CDR2 reads YYNGEE. CDR3 DNA: TGTGCCAGCGCTAGACAGGGGCTTAACTATGGCTACACCTTC. Translating it yields CASARQGLNYGYTF.

The V call is TRBV7-8, the J call TRBJ2-3, with a possible D match to TRBD2 (6 bases). Germline CDR1 SGHVS, CDR2 FQNEAQ. This CDR3 contains 15 residues. V dropped 5 bases and J dropped 7 bases, with 19 bases sitting between them. The CDR3 is CASSTVTGAGHTQYF. The CDR3 nucleotides read TGTGCCAGCAGCACCGTTACCGGGGCGGGACATACGCAGTATTTT.

V is TRBV5-5 and J is TRBJ2-1, with D perhaps matching TRBD1 or TRBD2 (7 bases each). CDR1 is SGHKS, CDR2 YYEKEE, per germline (reference sequence). This CDR3 has 15 amino acids. V was clipped by 1 base and J by 4 bases, with 12 bases between them. The CDR3 DNA reads as TGTGCCAGCAGCTTGTCTCAGGGGGGGTACAATGAGCAGTTCTTC. It specifies CASSLSQGGYNEQFF.

This clonotype has at least ten counts. The V and J genes are TRBV18 and TRBJ2-7; TRBD1 aligns across 7 bases. Trimming at V came to 4 bases and at J to 5 bases, leaving 5 bases not matched to a gene. Germline CDR1 is KGHSH and CDR2 is LQKENI. The CDR3 runs to 13 residues. The CDR3 loop is CASSLRQGDEQYF. As DNA, the CDR3 is TGTGCCAGCTCACTCCGACAGGGCGACGAGCAGTACTTC.

V is TRBV4-2 and J is TRBJ2-5, with 8 nucleotides matching TRBD1. Per germline, CDR1 LGHNA and CDR2 YNFKEQ. The CDR3 runs to 15 residues. With V trimmed by 3 bases and J by 5 bases, 8 bases remained unmatched. Here the CDR3 DNA reads TGTGCCAGCAGCCATGAATCGGACAGGGACGAGACCCAGTACTTC. Its protein product is CASSHESDRDETQYF.

This clonotype occurred many times. The V gene is TRBV5-1, the J gene TRBJ2-1; possibly TRBD1 for D (6 bases). The CDR3 runs to 14 residues. Germline lookup yields CDR1 SGHRS and CDR2 YFSETQ. Trimming cost V 0 bases and J 9 bases, with 13 bases left between them. As DNA, the CDR3 is TGCGCCAGCAGCTTGGGGCAAGGGGGTAGTGAGCAGTTCTTC. Translating it yields CASSLGQGGSEQFF. The variable domain in full, completed from reference TRBV5-1 and TRBJ2-1, reads KAGVTQTPRYLIKTRGQQVTLSCSPISGHRSVSWYQQTPGQGLQFLFEYFSETQRNKGNFPGRFSGRQFSNSRSEMNVSTLELGDSALYLCASSLGQGGSEQFFGPGTRLTVL.

V is TRBV13 and J is TRBJ2-6; a weak D match, TRBD1 (6 bases). The germline CDR1 and CDR2 sequences are PRHDT and FYEKMQ (reference sequence). The CDR3 contains 19 residues. Trimming pared 5 bases from V and 0 bases from J, leaving 20 bases between. CDR3 DNA: TGTGCCAGCAGCATCAACAGGGAAGGACTCTTCTCTGGGGCCAACGTCCTGACTTTC. This translates into CASSINREGLFSGANVLTF.

This clonotype was observed many times. The genes are TRBV5-1 and TRBJ2-1, with D unclear. V was shortened by 0 bases and J by 1 base, with 8 bases between the two germline ends. The CDR3 runs 15 residues. Germline lookup yields CDR1 SGHRS and CDR2 YFSETQ. CDR3 DNA sequence: TGCGCCAGCAGCTTGGAAGGTATATCCTACAATGAGCAGTTCTTC. Encoded protein: CASSLEGISYNEQFF.

This clonotype occurred many times. This sequence joins TRBV28 and TRBJ1-1, with 7 positions matching TRBD1. V lost 2 bases to trimming and J lost 4 bases; unmatched junction nucleotides: 4. Germline-derived CDR1 and CDR2 are MDHEN and SYDVKM. The length of the CDR3 is 14 residues. CDR3 sequence reads: CASSLSAGGTEAFF. CDR3 sequence (DNA): TGTGCCAGCAGTTTAAGCGCAGGGGGCACTGAAGCTTTCTTT.